Listed here are 9 T cell receptor beta chains from one sample, sequenced in a study of cytomegalovirus exposure and HLA in healthy donors. TCRdb keeps only in-frame clones here, not all; method: immunoSEQ multiplex PCR. This table holds some 110,000 clones, more than 85% found once. Sequenced sample: PBMCs. The source is a woman between 18 and 29 years old in good health and CMV-seropositive.

This clone was seen a handful of times. The chain combines TRBV4-2 with TRBJ2-7; possible D gene TRBD2, 6 bases. V gave up 1 base and J gave up 7 bases, with 20 bases separating them. The CDR3 covers 16 residues. Germline V gene data show CDR1 as LGHNA and CDR2 as YNFKEQ. CDR3 residues: CASSQVSVGGVGEQYF. As DNA, the CDR3 is TGTGCCAGCAGCCAAGTCTCCGTCGGGGGAGTGGGTGAGCAGTACTTC.

The DNA for the CDR3 is TGTGCCAGTAGTCTCCAGAATAGCAATCAGCCCCAGCATTTT. Protein sequence: CASSLQNSNQPQHF. J is TRBJ1-5 and V is TRBV19; D gene ambiguous. In germline, CDR1 is LNHDA, CDR2 SQIVND (reference sequence). V lost 5 bases and J lost 0, with 8 bases in between. This CDR3 contains 14 residues.

This clone was counted a few times. The chain couples TRBV4-1 to TRBJ2-7, with 8 bases identical to TRBD2. The CDR3 length is 12 residues. V lost 3 bases and J lost 7; bases outside the gene matches: 2. Per germline, CDR1 MGHRA and CDR2 YSYEKL. CDR3 nucleotide sequence: TGCGCCAGCAGCCAGGCGGGAGGAGAGCAGTACTTC. Amino acid sequence: CASSQAGGEQYF.

The V call is TRBV18, the J call TRBJ2-1; perhaps TRBD2 as D (6 bases). The germline V and J ends were trimmed by 3 bases and 7 bases, with 10 bases remaining between them. Germline V CDR1 and CDR2: KGHSH, LQKENI. This CDR3 is built from 13 residues. The CDR3 spells CASSPRDMNEQFF. CDR3 coding DNA: TGTGCCAGCTCACCGCGGGATATGAATGAGCAGTTCTTC.

The CDR3 nucleotides are TGTGCCATCACTAGCACGGGAGAGCAGTTCTTC. The encoded protein is CAITSTGEQFF. The gene calls are TRBV10-3 and TRBJ2-1, with D possibly being TRBD2 (5 bases). Germline lookup yields CDR1 ENHRY and CDR2 SYGVKD. This CDR3 spans 11 amino acids. Between the trimmed V and J ends, which lost 7 bases and 10 bases, there was a span of 11 bases.

This sequence joins TRBV7-9 and TRBJ1-2; no firm D call. Germline CDR1 and CDR2: SEHNR and FQNEAQ (reference sequence). The CDR3 spans 14 residues. With 5 bases removed from V and 3 bases from J, the gap between germline ends came to 13 bases. Written as DNA, the CDR3 is TGTGCCAGCAGCATCTTCAAGCCCCACTATGGCTACACCTTC. This translates into CASSIFKPHYGYTF. Supplemented by reference TRBV7-9 and TRBJ1-2, the full variable domain reads DTGVSQNPRHKITKRGQNVTFRCDPISEHNRLYWYRQTLGQGPEFLTYFQNEAQLEKSRLLSDRFSAERPKGSFSTLEIQRTEQGDSAMYLCASSIFKPHYGYTFGSGTRLTVV.

The chain links TRBV7-2 to TRBJ2-3; 7 bases align to TRBD1. This CDR3 comprises 13 residues. V gave up 7 bases and J gave up 5 bases; unmatched junction bases: 6. CDR1 SGHTA and CDR2 FQGNSA come from the germline V gene. The CDR3 coding sequence is TGTGCCAGCACCGGTAGACAGGGAGATACGCAGTATTTT. It specifies CASTGRQGDTQYF.

This chain uses TRBV6-6 with TRBJ2-3; 9 bases match TRBD2. Germline loops: CDR1 MNHNY, CDR2 SVGAGI (reference sequence). V lost 6 bases and J lost 4; bases outside the gene matches: 5. The CDR3 has 14 amino acids. CDR3 in amino acids: CASRTSGRADTQYF. DNA of the CDR3: TGTGCCAGCAGAACTAGCGGGCGCGCAGATACGCAGTATTTT.

In its sample, this clone was seen a few times. This chain connects TRBV9 to TRBJ2-1; 11 bases match TRBD1. The CDR3 length is 18 residues. V gave up 4 bases and J gave up 0 bases; unmatched junction bases: 9. The germline V gene has CDR1 SGDLS and CDR2 YYNGEE. In DNA form, the CDR3 reads TGTGCCAGCAGCTCGAGCCGGACAGGGGGCGGCTCCTACAATGAGCAGTTCTTC. The encoded protein is CASSSSRTGGGSYNEQFF. Full variable domain (rest looked up from reference TRBV9 and TRBJ2-1): DSGVTQTPKHLITATGQRVTLRCSPRSGDLSVYWYQQSLDQGLQFLIQYYNGEERAKGNILERFSAQQFPDLHSELNLSSLELGDSALYFCASSSSRTGGGSYNEQFFGPGTRLTVL.